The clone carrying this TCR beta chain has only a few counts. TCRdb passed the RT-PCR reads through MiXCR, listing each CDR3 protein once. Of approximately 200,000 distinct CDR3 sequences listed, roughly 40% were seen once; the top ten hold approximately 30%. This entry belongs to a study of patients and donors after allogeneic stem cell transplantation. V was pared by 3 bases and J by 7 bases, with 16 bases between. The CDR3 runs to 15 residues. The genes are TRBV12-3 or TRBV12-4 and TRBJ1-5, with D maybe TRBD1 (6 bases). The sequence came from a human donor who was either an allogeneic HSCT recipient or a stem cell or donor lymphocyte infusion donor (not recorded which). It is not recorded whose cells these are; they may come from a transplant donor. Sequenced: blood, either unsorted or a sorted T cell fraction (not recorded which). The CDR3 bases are TGTGCCAGCAGTTTTGACAGGATGCAAGAACAGCCCCAGCATTTT. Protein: CASSFDRMQEQPQHF.